The 17 T cell receptor beta chains below come from one sample, sequenced in a study of shared clonotypes between healthy human individuals. Generated by immunoSEQ multiplex PCR, the TCRdb table keeps only in-frame clones and is missing some. The sample lists about 2.4 million clones; under 95% were seen once. Sequencing was done on a sample of naive CD4+ T cells from PBMCs. The subset is: CD45RA+ positively selected. The origin of the receptors is a man aged 18 to 29 in good health. Some clones in this sample may be carry-over from other donors' samples.

This clone appeared a single time. CDR3 in amino acids: CASSLESGGYEQYF. The DNA of the CDR3 is TGCGCCAGCAGCTTGGAGAGCGGGGGTTACGAGCAGTACTTC. The V call is TRBV5-1, the J call TRBJ2-7; TRBD2 matches 8 bases. Unmatched junction bases numbered 3, after V lost 0 bases and J lost 4 bases. Germline V gives CDR1 SGHRS, CDR2 YFSETQ. This CDR3 spans 14 amino acids.

V usage is TRBV4-2 and J usage is TRBJ2-7, with 9 bases identical to TRBD2. V dropped 0 bases and J dropped 5; count of bases not matched to a gene: 5. The germline V gene encodes CDR1 LGHNA and CDR2 YNFKEQ. The CDR3 consists of 15 residues. CDR3 amino acids: CASSQEAGGPHEQYF. In DNA, the CDR3 is TGTGCCAGCAGCCAAGAGGCGGGAGGGCCCCACGAGCAGTACTTC.

The rearrangement joins TRBV30 to TRBJ1-2; 9 bases agree with TRBD1. This CDR3 spans 13 amino acids. J gave up 8 bases and V 7 bases, and 11 bases lay outside the gene matches. The germline CDR1 and CDR2 sequences are GTSNPN and SVGIG (reference sequence). The CDR3 here is CAFASTGGGGYTF. CDR3 DNA sequence: TGTGCCTTTGCATCCACAGGGGGCGGGGGCTACACCTTC.

V gene TRBV18 combines with J gene TRBJ2-7; maybe TRBD2 (6 bases). The CDR3 consists of 14 residues. Trimming removed 3 bases from V and 6 bases from J, with 15 bases in between. The germline V gene encodes CDR1 KGHSH and CDR2 LQKENI. The CDR3 nucleotides are TGTGCCAGCTCACCCCTAGGGACGGGGGTCGAGCAGTACTTC. Amino acids: CASSPLGTGVEQYF.

V and J are TRBV11-3 and TRBJ2-3; 7 positions agree with TRBD2. J lost 6 bases, V lost 5 bases, and 11 bases had no gene match. Per the germline V gene, CDR1 is SGHNT and CDR2 is YENEEA. CDR3 size: 15 residues. The CDR3 sequence is CASSPSGALRDTQYF. CDR3 nucleotide sequence: TGTGCCAGCAGCCCCAGCGGGGCCTTACGTGATACGCAGTATTTT.

The chain couples TRBV7-8 to TRBJ2-5; D may be TRBD2 (7 bases). The length of the CDR3 is 13 residues. Trimming cost V 6 bases and J 5 bases, with 13 bases left between them. The germline CDR1 and CDR2 sequences are SGHVS and FQNEAQ. The CDR3 nucleotides read TGTGCCAGCAGAGCGGGGCAGGGGGAGACCCAGTACTTC. This sequence encodes CASRAGQGETQYF.

V is TRBV7-2 and J is TRBJ2-1; TRBD2 agrees at 8 bases. This CDR3 is built from 15 residues. Germline CDR1 reads SGHTA; CDR2 reads FQGNSA. The junction had 8 bases not matched to a gene; V was cut back by 4 bases and J by 6 bases. The CDR3 region is CASSWAGGISNEQFF. Written as DNA, the CDR3 is TGTGCCAGCAGCTGGGCGGGAGGCATTTCCAATGAGCAGTTCTTC. The whole variable domain, filled in from reference TRBV7-2 and TRBJ2-1, reads GAGVSQSPSNKVTEKGKDVELRCDPISGHTALYWYRQSLGQGLEFLIYFQGNSAPDKSGLPSDRFSAERTGGSVSTLTIQRTQQEDSAVYLCASSWAGGISNEQFFGPGTRLTVL.

The rearrangement uses TRBV25-1 and TRBJ2-4; perhaps TRBD1 as D (5 bases). This CDR3 is 15 amino acids long. Germline V gives CDR1 MGHDK, CDR2 SYGVNS. Trimming removed 1 base at V and 2 bases at J, with 9 bases between. The CDR3, as DNA: TGTGCCAGCAGTGAATTGACAGACTCCAAAAACATTCAGTACTTC. Its protein is CASSELTDSKNIQYF.

This clone was observed once. The chain uses TRBV2 and TRBJ2-5; D perhaps matches TRBD1 (6 bases). V was shortened by 6 bases and J by 4 bases, with 21 bases between the two germline ends. Germline CDR1 is SNHLY and CDR2 is FYNNEI. The CDR3 totals 16 residues. Here the CDR3 reads CASSAATGRSVETQYF. The DNA for the CDR3 is TGTGCCAGCAGCGCAGCGACAGGCCGGTCAGTAGAGACCCAGTACTTC.

V usage is TRBV6-5 and J usage is TRBJ1-4; a possible D gene is TRBD1 (5 bases). In germline, CDR1 is MNHEY, CDR2 SVGAGI. Trimming left V 6 bases short and J 0 bases short, with 8 bases between. The CDR3 is 14 amino acids. The CDR3 bases are TGTGCCAGCAGGCAGGGTTCAACTAATGAAAAACTGTTTTTT. It encodes CASRQGSTNEKLFF.

V is TRBV7-3 and J is TRBJ2-2; TRBD2 agrees at 7 bases. CDR1 and CDR2 (germline): SGHTA, FQGTGA. Trimming took 2 bases from V and 7 from J; bases not matched to a gene: 4. CDR3 length equals 14 residues. CDR3 in amino acids: CASSLVVAGGELFF. For the CDR3, the DNA is TGTGCCAGCAGCTTAGTGGTAGCGGGCGGGGAGCTGTTTTTT.

This chain's CDR3 is CASRPGQGLIETQYF. The CDR3 DNA reads as TGTGCCAGCAGGCCGGGACAGGGTTTGATAGAGACCCAGTACTTC. J is TRBJ2-5 and V is TRBV6-6; 9 positions agree with TRBD1. Trimming at V came to 6 bases and at J to 4 bases, leaving 9 bases not matched to a gene. The CDR3 totals 15 residues. From germline, CDR1 is MNHNY and CDR2 SVGAGI (reference sequence).

This chain connects TRBV7-2 to TRBJ2-1; 8 nucleotides match TRBD1. CDR1 SGHTA and CDR2 FQGNSA come from the germline V gene. The CDR3 consists of 15 residues. V was pared by 5 bases and J by 6 bases, with 9 bases of the junction left unmatched. CDR3 DNA: TGTGCCAGCAGCCCCAGGACAGGGAATGGCAATGAGCAGTTCTTC. Translating gives CASSPRTGNGNEQFF.

The rearrangement links TRBV5-3 to TRBJ2-7; unclear D gene. TRBV5-3 is reported as an ORF; its role is uncertain. Trimming removed 4 bases at V and 5 bases at J, with 16 bases between. The CDR3 is 14 residues long. The chain's CDR3 is CARSPEAGRNEQYF. Here the CDR3 DNA reads TGTGCCAGAAGCCCCGAAGCTGGCAGAAACGAGCAGTACTTC.

The V and J genes are TRBV2 and TRBJ2-5, with D perhaps TRBD1 or TRBD2 (6 bases each). The CDR3 sequence is 15 residues long. V lost 4 bases and J lost 4, with 16 bases in between. The V gene's germline CDR1 is SNHLY and CDR2 FYNNEI. For the CDR3, the DNA is TGTGCCAGCAGTGGGGGGGTGGACAGCGGAGAGACCCAGTACTTC. Residues: CASSGGVDSGETQYF.

V gene TRBV7-8 combines with J gene TRBJ1-5, with TRBD1 matching 8 bases. Germline V gives CDR1 SGHVS, CDR2 FQNEAQ. After removal of 4 bases from V and 1 base from J, the junction contained 3 bases not matched to a gene. The CDR3 runs to 15 residues. In DNA form, the CDR3 reads TGTGCCAGCAGCTCAGGGGGCAGGAGCAATCAGCCCCAGCATTTT. Residues: CASSSGGRSNQPQHF.

In its sample, this clone was seen once. V usage is TRBV5-4 and J usage is TRBJ1-2, with D possibly TRBD1 on 6 matching bases. CDR3 length equals 13 residues. V was pared by 4 bases and J by 4 bases, with 11 bases between. CDR1 is SGHNT and CDR2 is YYREEE in the germline V gene (reference sequence). For the CDR3, the DNA is TGTGCCAGCAGCATAACAGGGATCTATGGCTACACCTTC. It codes for CASSITGIYGYTF.